This entry lists 20 T cell receptor beta chains sequenced from one sample in a study of T cells in Graves' hyperthyroidism and ophthalmopathy. Researchers took RNA transcripts and amplified the TCR beta CDR3 regions from them. Using the HTBI primer set, a first-round RT-PCR was run on the TCR CDR3. TCRdb reanalysed the multiplex PCR reads using MiXCR and keeps one entry per CDR3 protein. The table includes about 95,000 distinct CDR3 sequences, 35% to 50% detected once. Sequencing used peripheral blood or thyroid tissue (not recorded which). These receptors all stem from a woman aged 30 to 39 with Graves' hyperthyroidism.

In this sample, this clonotype turned up many times. The chain carries TRBV2 and TRBJ1-1, with 10 bases identical to TRBD1. From germline, CDR1 is SNHLY and CDR2 FYNNEI. The CDR3 length is 13 residues. J was trimmed by 5 bases and V by 11 bases; bases with no gene match: 8. The CDR3 loop is CAYHRDRGTEAFF. For the CDR3, the DNA is TGTGCCTACCATCGGGACAGGGGAACTGAAGCTTTCTTT.

This clonotype was detected many times. The gene calls are TRBV10-2 and TRBJ1-3; no clear D gene. V lost 3 bases and J lost 0, with 6 bases in between. Germline loops: CDR1 WSHSY, CDR2 SAAADI. This CDR3 is 14 amino acids long. This CDR3 reads CASSDGHSGNTIYF. CDR3 nucleotides: TGCGCCAGCAGTGACGGTCACTCTGGAAACACCATATATTTT.

The rearrangement links TRBV2 to TRBJ2-2, with 8 nucleotides matching TRBD1. V lost 4 bases and J lost 4; bases outside the gene matches: 2. The CDR3 is made up of 14 amino acids. Germline V gene data show CDR1 as SNHLY and CDR2 as FYNNEI. The CDR3 reads CASSGTGSTGELFF. The CDR3 nucleotides read TGTGCCAGCAGTGGGACAGGGAGCACCGGGGAGCTGTTTTTT.

This clonotype was picked up many times. The rearrangement uses TRBV19 and TRBJ1-5; 7 bases are shared with TRBD1. Germline V gives CDR1 LNHDA, CDR2 SQIVND (reference sequence). Losses at the gene ends were 10 bases for V and 4 bases for J; bases not matched to a gene: 10. The CDR3 totals 14 residues. This CDR3 is CATRRGHDNQPQHF. As DNA, the CDR3 is TGTGCCACCCGAAGGGGGCACGATAATCAGCCCCAGCATTTT. Full variable domain (missing parts from reference TRBV19 and TRBJ1-5): DGGITQSPKYLFRKEGQNVTLSCEQNLNHDAMYWYRQDPGQGLRLIYYSQIVNDFQKGDIAEGYSVSREKKESFPLTVTSAQKNPTAFYLCATRRGHDNQPQHFGDGTRLSIL.

The chain combines TRBV11-3 with TRBJ1-1, with D possibly TRBD1 on 6 matching bases. The CDR3 spans 14 residues. V was trimmed by 3 bases and J by 6 bases, leaving 14 bases between them. Germline V lookup: CDR1 SGHNT, CDR2 YENEEA. The CDR3 loop is CASSFRARGSEAFF. Here the CDR3 DNA reads TGTGCCAGCAGCTTCAGGGCGAGGGGGTCTGAAGCTTTCTTT.

Remarks on this clonotype: A clone one base away is much larger, so this may be a read error. This chain connects TRBV7-9 to TRBJ1-1; 8 bases are shared with TRBD1. Looked up from germline, CDR1 is SEHNR and CDR2 is FQNEAQ (reference sequence). This CDR3 has 15 amino acids. Trimming took 4 bases from V and 2 from J; bases not matched to a gene: 6. CDR3 sequence (DNA): TGTGCCAGCAGCTATGGACAGGGATACAACACTGAAGCTTTCTTT. Protein: CASSYGQGYNTEAFF. The full variable domain, completed using reference TRBV7-9 and TRBJ1-1, is DTGVSQNPRHKITKRGQNVTFRCDPISEHNRLYWYRQTLGQGPEFLTYFQNEAQLEKSRLLSDRFSAERPKGSFSTLEIQRTEQGDSAMYLCASSYGQGYNTEAFFGQGTRLTVV.

There are many counts of this clonotype. DNA for the CDR3: TGTGCCAGCAGCCAATGGGTACAGGGGGTGAAGTCCTACGAGCAGTACTTC. Encoded protein: CASSQWVQGVKSYEQYF. V usage is TRBV3-1 and J usage is TRBJ2-7, with 8 bases matching TRBD1. CDR1 and CDR2 (germline): LGHDT, YNNKEL (reference sequence). V shed 2 bases and J 1 base; nucleotides not matched to a gene: 10. The CDR3 is 17 amino acids.

The chain combines TRBV11-2 with TRBJ1-1; D unclear. Germline V gives CDR1 SGHAT, CDR2 FQNNGV. The CDR3 loop spans 13 amino acids. The V and J ends lost 8 bases and 3 bases respectively, with 13 bases between them. The CDR3 is CASGPRVDTEAFF. The DNA of the CDR3 is TGTGCCAGCGGCCCCCGTGTGGACACTGAAGCTTTCTTT.

This clonotype appeared many times. The chain links TRBV9 to TRBJ1-3; no clear D gene. Germline V gene data show CDR1 as SGDLS and CDR2 as YYNGEE. Trimming removed 4 bases from V and 0 bases from J, with 11 bases in between. This CDR3 comprises 15 residues. The CDR3 protein is CASSPWASSGNTIYF. The CDR3 DNA sequence: TGTGCCAGCAGCCCCTGGGCCAGCTCTGGAAACACCATATATTTT.

This clonotype was seen a few times. The J gene is TRBJ1-1, the V gene TRBV28; a possible D gene is TRBD1 (5 bases). V lost 6 bases and J 7 bases, leaving 18 bases between the germline ends. The CDR3 has 14 residues. Looked up from germline, CDR1 is MDHEN and CDR2 is SYDVKM. The CDR3 protein is CASRAQDTRGEAFF. CDR3 DNA sequence: TGTGCCAGCAGGGCACAGGACACAAGGGGTGAAGCTTTCTTT.

This clonotype was found many times. This chain links TRBV5-1 with TRBJ2-5, with D hard to call. This CDR3 spans 14 amino acids. The V end lost 2 bases, the J end lost 0 bases, and 8 bases lay between the germline ends. CDR1 is SGHRS, CDR2 YFSETQ, per germline. The CDR3 DNA follows: TGCGCCAGCAGCTTTACAGTCGACCAAGAGACCCAGTACTTC. Translating it yields CASSFTVDQETQYF.

V gene TRBV10-3 combines with J gene TRBJ1-2; TRBD1 aligns across 7 bases. CDR1 is ENHRY, CDR2 SYGVKD, per germline. The CDR3 extends over 12 amino acids. V shed 7 bases, J shed 8 bases, and the junction held 7 bases outside the gene matches. The CDR3 sequence is CAITIRQGGYTF. Here the CDR3 DNA reads TGTGCCATCACTATAAGACAGGGAGGCTACACCTTC.

This clonotype was found many times. The genes are TRBV6-1 and TRBJ1-1; 9 bases agree with TRBD1. Germline CDR1 reads MNHNS; CDR2 reads SASEGT. Trimming took 6 bases from V and 4 from J; bases not matched to a gene: 6. This CDR3 spans 14 amino acids. This CDR3 reads CASRGGQGATEAFF. The CDR3 nucleotides read TGTGCCAGCAGGGGGGGACAGGGCGCCACTGAAGCTTTCTTT.

Ten or more counts support this clonotype. The genes are TRBV7-2 and TRBJ1-1, with 8 bases that match TRBD1. V shed 6 bases, J shed 4 bases, and the junction held 10 bases outside the gene matches. This CDR3 has 15 amino acids. The V gene's germline CDR1 is SGHTA and CDR2 FQGNSA. The CDR3 loop is CASRYTGGVGTEAFF. Written as DNA, the CDR3 is TGTGCCAGCAGATATACAGGGGGGGTTGGCACTGAAGCTTTCTTT.

This clonotype has more than one count but fewer than ten. J is TRBJ1-5 and V is TRBV5-1, with D maybe TRBD1 (5 bases). The V gene's germline CDR1 is SGHRS and CDR2 YFSETQ. Trimming shortened V by 2 bases and J by 5 bases, and 11 bases separated the two germline ends. This CDR3 region has 14 residues. The CDR3 nucleotides are TGCGCCAGCAGCTTCCAGGGAGGGGATCAGCCCCAGCATTTT. Encoded protein: CASSFQGGDQPQHF.

This clonotype has a count of ten or more. The chain couples TRBV11-2 to TRBJ2-7; 16 bases line up with TRBD2. CDR1 is SGHAT, CDR2 FQNNGV, per germline. This CDR3 region has 18 residues. With V trimmed by 2 bases and J by 4 bases, 8 bases remained unmatched. CDR3 loop: CASSLLGLAGGPGYEQYF. The CDR3 bases are TGTGCCAGCAGCTTATTGGGACTAGCGGGAGGGCCTGGGTACGAGCAGTACTTC.

This clonotype was observed once. V is TRBV30 and J is TRBJ1-4; D is unresolved. The germline V and J ends were trimmed by 4 bases and 12 bases, with 18 bases remaining between them. Germline lookup yields CDR1 GTSNPN and CDR2 SVGIG (reference sequence). The CDR3 length is 13 residues. CDR3 nucleotides: TGTGCCTGGACCACGTTACAGAGGGAAGAACTGTTTTTT. Amino acids: CAWTTLQREELFF.

This clonotype was seen a single time. The chain carries TRBV2 and TRBJ1-6; TRBD1 is a possible D gene (5 bases). Germline V lookup: CDR1 SNHLY, CDR2 FYNNEI. The CDR3 is made up of 14 amino acids. V was cut by 8 bases and J by 9 bases, with 17 bases left in between. The CDR3 nucleotides read TGTGCCAGCGGAGGGGTTCTGCTGGTTTCACCCCTCCACTTT. It translates to CASGGVLLVSPLHF.

This clonotype has at least ten counts. The CDR3 nucleotides are TGCGCCAGCAGCTTGAACCTGGATGGCTACACCTTC. This encodes CASSLNLDGYTF. The genes are TRBV5-1 and TRBJ1-2; no clear D gene. The CDR3 contains 12 residues. V was clipped by 1 base and J by 6 bases, with 7 bases between them. Germline CDR1 SGHRS, CDR2 YFSETQ.

This clonotype was seen many times. The chain employs TRBV7-3 and TRBJ1-4; TRBD1 is a possible D gene (6 bases). This CDR3 has 13 residues. The V end was cut by 1 base, the J end by 11 bases, with 11 bases between. Germline V lookup: CDR1 SGHTA, CDR2 FQGTGA. This chain's CDR3 is CASSLRQGTKLFF. CDR3 in DNA: TGTGCCAGCAGCTTAAGGCAGGGGACGAAACTGTTTTTT.